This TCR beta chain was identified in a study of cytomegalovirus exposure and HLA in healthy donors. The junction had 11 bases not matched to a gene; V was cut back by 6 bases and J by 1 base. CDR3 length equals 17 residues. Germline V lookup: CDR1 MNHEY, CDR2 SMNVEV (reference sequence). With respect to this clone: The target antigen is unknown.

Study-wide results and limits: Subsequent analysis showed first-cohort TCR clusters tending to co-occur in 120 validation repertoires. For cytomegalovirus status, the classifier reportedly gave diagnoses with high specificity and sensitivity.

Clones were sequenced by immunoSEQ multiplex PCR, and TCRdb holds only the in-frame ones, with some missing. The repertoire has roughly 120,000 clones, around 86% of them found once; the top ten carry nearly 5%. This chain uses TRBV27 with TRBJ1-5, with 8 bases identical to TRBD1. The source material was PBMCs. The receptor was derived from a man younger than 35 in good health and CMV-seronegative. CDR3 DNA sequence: TGTGCCAGCAGCGTTAGCAGGGGGCTCGTAAGCAATCAGCCCCAGCATTTT. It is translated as CASSVSRGLVSNQPQHF.